Each of the 11 T cell receptor beta chains below was sequenced from the same sample in a study of shared clonotypes between healthy human individuals. Repertoires were generated with immunoSEQ multiplex PCR, while TCRdb's copy carries only in-frame clones and drops some. The sample has 2 million or so clones, 90% to 95% seen once; the top ten hold more than 0.1%. The specimen sequenced was naive CD4+ T cells sorted from blood. Regarding subset: CD45RA+ positively selected. These receptors came from a man aged 18 to 30 in good health.

The CDR3: CASSIRGDSYEQYF. The CDR3, as DNA: TGTGCCAGTAGTATAAGGGGCGACAGCTACGAGCAGTACTTC. The rearrangement links TRBV19 to TRBJ2-7, with D possibly TRBD1 on 5 matching bases. CDR3 length: 14 residues. Looked up from germline, CDR1 is LNHDA and CDR2 is SQIVND (reference sequence). V was clipped by 2 bases and J by 3 bases, with 11 bases between them.

J is TRBJ1-6 and V is TRBV6-5; D is unclear. Germline CDR1 is MNHEY and CDR2 is SVGAGI. V gave up 5 bases and J gave up 6 bases, with 11 bases separating them. The CDR3 covers 14 residues. The CDR3, as DNA: TGTGCCAGCAGTACCGAGCGGGGTAATTCACCCCTCCACTTT. Its translation is CASSTERGNSPLHF.

The rearrangement uses TRBV6-1 and TRBJ1-5; no clear D. CDR1 MNHNS and CDR2 SASEGT come from the germline V gene. The CDR3 sequence is 15 residues long. The germline V and J ends were trimmed by 1 base and 1 base, with 8 bases remaining between them. The CDR3 spells CASSEEGFSNQPQHF. CDR3 nucleotide sequence: TGTGCCAGCAGTGAAGAAGGGTTCAGCAATCAGCCCCAGCATTTT.

Worth noting for this clone: One end of the junction fails to match germline, which may point to a read error. DNA of the CDR3: TGCGCCAGCAGATCCTCCGGGACAGCCCTTTTCGTGAACGCTGAAGCTTTCTTT. Its translation: CASRSSGTALFVNAEAFF. The rearrangement uses TRBV10-2 and TRBJ1-1; TRBD1 matches at 7 bases. Per germline, CDR1 WSHSY and CDR2 SAAADI. The CDR3 runs to 18 residues.

The rearrangement joins TRBV5-8 to TRBJ2-2, with D perhaps matching TRBD1 (6 bases). Germline V CDR1 and CDR2: SGHTS, YDEGEE. V dropped 3 bases and J dropped 6 bases, with 9 bases sitting between them. The CDR3 length is 13 residues. This CDR3 is CASSSYRAGELFF. CDR3 coding DNA: TGTGCCAGCAGCTCGTACAGGGCCGGGGAGCTGTTTTTT. Supplemented by reference TRBV5-8 and TRBJ2-2, the full variable domain reads EAGVTQSPTHLIKTRGQQATLRCSPISGHTSVYWYQQALGLGLQFLLWYDEGEERNRGNFPPRFSGRQFPNYSSELNVNALELEDSALYLCASSSYRAGELFFGEGSRLTVL.

J is TRBJ1-5 and V is TRBV28; 7 positions agree with TRBD1. The ends lost 2 bases at V and 7 bases at J; junction bases unmatched: 11. CDR1 is MDHEN and CDR2 is SYDVKM in the germline V gene. The CDR3 loop spans 16 amino acids. The CDR3 protein is CASSLRGGGAGQPQHF. The CDR3 DNA reads as TGTGCCAGCAGTTTACGGGGAGGGGGCGCGGGCCAGCCCCAGCATTTT.

The chain uses TRBV18 and TRBJ2-7, with 9 bases identical to TRBD1. V was pared by 3 bases and J by 2 bases, with 5 bases of the junction left unmatched. Per germline, CDR1 KGHSH and CDR2 LQKENI. The CDR3 has 15 amino acids. The DNA for the CDR3 is TGTGCCAGCTCACCTAGGACAGGGGAGGCCTACGAGCAGTACTTC. Translated, it gives CASSPRTGEAYEQYF.

This sequence joins TRBV4-3 and TRBJ2-1; 8 positions match TRBD2. CDR1 LGHNA and CDR2 YSLEER come from the germline V gene. With 2 bases clipped from V and 6 bases from J, the junction kept 12 bases outside the gene matches. The length of the CDR3 is 17 residues. The CDR3 region is CASSQILFSGTSNEQFF. The CDR3 bases are TGCGCCAGCAGCCAAATCCTCTTTAGCGGGACCTCCAATGAGCAGTTCTTC.

The chain joins TRBV5-1 to TRBJ2-7, with TRBD1 as a possible D gene (6 bases). Per the germline V gene, CDR1 is SGHRS and CDR2 is YFSETQ. The length of the CDR3 is 13 residues. V was shortened by 0 bases and J by 4 bases, with 8 bases between the two germline ends. CDR3: CASSLETGYEQYF. The CDR3, as DNA: TGCGCCAGCAGCTTGGAGACAGGATACGAGCAGTACTTC.

There are a few counts of this clone. This chain connects TRBV4-2 to TRBJ2-7; possibly TRBD2 for D (6 bases). The CDR3 runs to 15 residues. V was trimmed by 1 base and J by 0 bases, leaving 10 bases between them. The germline CDR1 and CDR2 sequences are LGHNA and YNFKEQ. The CDR3 sequence is CASSQGDSYSYEQYF. The CDR3 DNA reads as TGTGCCAGCAGCCAAGGGGACTCTTACTCCTACGAGCAGTACTTC.

The V call is TRBV6-1, the J call TRBJ1-2; 8 bases align to TRBD1. Trimming took 8 bases from V and 8 from J; bases not matched to a gene: 10. This CDR3 contains 13 residues. Germline V gene sequence: CDR1 MNHNS, CDR2 SASEGT. CDR3 bases: TGTGCCAGCTACGGGCAGGGGGCAAGAGGCTACACCTTC. Its translation is CASYGQGARGYTF.